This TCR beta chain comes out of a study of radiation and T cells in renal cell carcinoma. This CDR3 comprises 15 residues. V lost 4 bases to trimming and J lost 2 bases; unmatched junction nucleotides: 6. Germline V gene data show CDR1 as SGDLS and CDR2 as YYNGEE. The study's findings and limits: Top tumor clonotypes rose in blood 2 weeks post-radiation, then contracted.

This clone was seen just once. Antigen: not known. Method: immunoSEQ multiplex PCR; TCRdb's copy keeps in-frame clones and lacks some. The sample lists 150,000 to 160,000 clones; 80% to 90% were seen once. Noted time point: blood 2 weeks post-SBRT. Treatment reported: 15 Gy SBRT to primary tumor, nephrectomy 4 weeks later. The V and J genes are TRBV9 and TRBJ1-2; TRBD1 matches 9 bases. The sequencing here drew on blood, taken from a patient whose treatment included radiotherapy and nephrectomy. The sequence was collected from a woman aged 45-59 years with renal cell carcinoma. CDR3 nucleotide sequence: TGTGCCAGCAGCAGCCGGGACAGGGAAAACTATGGCTACACCTTC. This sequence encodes CASSSRDRENYGYTF.